The clone carrying this TCR beta chain was observed a single time. The target antigen is unknown. Culture lasted 10 days before CD4+ T cell isolation. Each person got two doses of an mRNA SARS-CoV-2 vaccine, BNT162b2 or mRNA-1273. Vaccine recipients had no previous SARS-CoV-2 infection; their nucleocapsid antibodies were negative. IL-2 medium took the place of half the medium on both days 3 and 7. These data belong to a study of vaccination effects on CD4 cells after COVID-19. As for the study in general: Antigen-specific CD4+ T cells were expanded (with viral peptide pools) by the ViraFEST assay ahead of sequencing.

TCRdb keeps only in-frame clones here, not all; method: immunoSEQ multiplex PCR. This sample has 42,000 or so clones, with around 70% found just once. This clonotype was obtained from a human donor who received a COVID-19 vaccine. This material consisted of CD4+ T cells from PBMCs cultured without peptide, taken after COVID-19 vaccination.

The CDR3 nucleotides are TGTGCCAGCAGCCAAGGACTAGCGGGGGGAACGAGGGTGCATGAGCAGTTCTTC. Protein sequence: CASSQGLAGGTRVHEQFF. The gene calls are TRBV4-2 and TRBJ2-1, with 13 bases fitting TRBD2. V dropped 1 base and J dropped 8; count of bases not matched to a gene: 11. The CDR3 consists of 18 residues. Germline V gene data show CDR1 as LGHNA and CDR2 as YNFKEQ.